One sample yielded the 20 T cell receptor beta chains listed below, sequenced in a study of cytomegalovirus exposure and HLA in healthy donors. The PCR ran on 60 Vbeta and 13 Jbeta primers. Only in-frame clones appear in the TCRdb table, and some are missing; sequencing was by immunoSEQ multiplex PCR. The sample shows more than 120,000 clones, around 82% of them seen only once. What was sequenced was PBMCs. These receptors were taken from a woman between 40 and 55 years old in good health and CMV-seropositive.

As DNA, the CDR3 is TGCGCCAGCAGGGGACACAGCAATCAGCCCCAGCATTTT. Its translation is CASRGHSNQPQHF. The genes are TRBV10-1 and TRBJ1-5; D might be TRBD1 (6 bases). Between the trimmed V and J ends, which lost 6 bases and 1 base, there was a span of 7 bases. The CDR3 sequence is 13 residues long. Germline CDR1 is WNHNN and CDR2 is SYGVQD (reference sequence).

Turning to this clone: Other DNA sequences from this sample encode an identical CDR3 as well. The rearrangement joins TRBV19 to TRBJ2-6; D uncertain. Trimming cost V 3 bases and J 4 bases, with 10 bases left between them. Germline CDR1 reads LNHDA; CDR2 reads SQIVND (reference sequence). The CDR3 length is 15 residues. The CDR3 is CASSIGGSGANVLTF. The CDR3 bases are TGTGCCAGTAGTATCGGCGGATCCGGGGCCAACGTCCTGACTTTC.

The V gene is TRBV5-4, the J gene TRBJ2-5; D is possibly TRBD1 (5 bases). CDR1 is SGHNT, CDR2 YYREEE, per germline (reference sequence). CDR3 length: 14 residues. V was cut by 0 bases and J by 5 bases, with 11 bases left in between. For the CDR3, the DNA is TGTGCCAGCAGCTTGGCTGGGGCAGGGGAGACCCAGTACTTC. Residues: CASSLAGAGETQYF.

This clone has just a few counts. The chain combines TRBV4-1 with TRBJ1-1, with a weak D call TRBD1 (6 bases). V lost 0 bases to trimming and J lost 11 bases, with 19 bases between them. The CDR3 totals 15 residues. Germline CDR1 reads MGHRA; CDR2 reads YSYEKL. The CDR3 spells CASSQEGLTGRGAFF. The CDR3, as DNA: TGCGCCAGCAGCCAAGAAGGGTTAACAGGGAGGGGTGCTTTCTTT.

The rearrangement links TRBV25-1 to TRBJ1-1; D call uncertain. Germline V gene data show CDR1 as MGHDK and CDR2 as SYGVNS. The CDR3 is 11 residues long. Trimming shortened V by 4 bases and J by 5 bases, and 5 bases separated the two germline ends. The CDR3 loop is CASSASTEAFF. In DNA form, the CDR3 reads TGTGCCAGCAGTGCCAGTACTGAAGCTTTCTTT.

The gene calls are TRBV28 and TRBJ2-1; 7 bases are shared with TRBD2. V lost 2 bases to trimming and J lost 6 bases; unmatched junction nucleotides: 7. Germline CDR1 is MDHEN and CDR2 is SYDVKM. The CDR3 runs 15 residues. CDR3 DNA sequence: TGTGCCAGCAGTTTAGGGGGGAGGGCACGCAATGAGCAGTTCTTC. It translates to CASSLGGRARNEQFF.

The chain recombines TRBV11-3 with TRBJ1-1, with D unresolved. The germline V gene encodes CDR1 SGHNT and CDR2 YENEEA. The V end was cut by 0 bases, the J end by 1 base, with 12 bases between. This CDR3 comprises 16 residues. For the CDR3, the DNA is TGTGCCAGCAGCTTAGATTACAGCTCCACGAACACTGAAGCTTTCTTT. The encoded protein is CASSLDYSSTNTEAFF.

In the case of this clone: The sample has other DNA sequences that encode this CDR3 too. This chain links TRBV4-1 with TRBJ2-3, with 7 bases lining up with TRBD2. Trimming cost V 1 base and J 0 bases; bases outside gene matches: 4. The CDR3 covers 16 residues. The germline CDR1 and CDR2 sequences are MGHRA and YSYEKL. The CDR3 DNA reads as TGCGCCAGCAGCCAAGGTAATAGCGGGAGCACAGATACGCAGTATTTT. Its protein is CASSQGNSGSTDTQYF.

The chain combines TRBV28 with TRBJ2-1; the match to TRBD2 covers 8 bases. Looked up from germline, CDR1 is MDHEN and CDR2 is SYDVKM. This CDR3 has 16 residues. V dropped 4 bases and J dropped 2; count of bases not matched to a gene: 7. Written as DNA, the CDR3 is TGTGCCAGCAGTTCTCCTTCGGGAGGGGCCTACAATGAGCAGTTCTTC. It specifies CASSSPSGGAYNEQFF. The full variable domain, rest sourced from reference TRBV28 and TRBJ2-1, is DVKVTQSSRYLVKRTGEKVFLECVQDMDHENMFWYRQDPGLGLRLIYFSYDVKMKEKGDIPEGYSVSREKKERFSLILESASTNQTSMYLCASSSPSGGAYNEQFFGPGTRLTVL.

This chain joins TRBV18 and TRBJ2-3, with unresolved D. Germline V lookup: CDR1 KGHSH, CDR2 LQKENI. The length of the CDR3 is 12 residues. The V end lost 2 bases, the J end lost 2 bases, and 2 bases lay between the germline ends. The CDR3 is CASSPYTDTQYF. The CDR3 DNA is TGTGCCAGCTCACCATACACAGATACGCAGTATTTT. The whole variable domain, remainder taken from reference TRBV18 and TRBJ2-3, is NAGVMQNPRHLVRRRGQEARLRCSPMKGHSHVYWYRQLPEEGLKFMVYLQKENIIDESGMPKERFSAEFPKEGPSILRIQQVVRGDSAAYFCASSPYTDTQYFGPGTRLTVL.

This clone came up once. The chain employs TRBV6-1 and TRBJ2-7; 7 nucleotides agree with TRBD1. CDR1 and CDR2 (germline): MNHNS, SASEGT. V was clipped by 2 bases and J by 4 bases; unmatched bases: 14. CDR3 length: 17 amino acids. DNA of the CDR3: TGTGCCAGCAGTGAAAACGTCGTAGGGGACAGCCTGTACGAGCAGTACTTC. Translation gives CASSENVVGDSLYEQYF.

This clone was recorded once. The chain combines TRBV18 with TRBJ1-2; D gene ambiguous. Trimming removed 0 bases from V and 3 bases from J, with 5 bases in between. Germline V CDR1 and CDR2: KGHSH, LQKENI. The CDR3 covers 13 residues. The CDR3 spells CASSPPEDYGYTF. CDR3 coding DNA: TGTGCCAGCTCACCACCTGAGGACTATGGCTACACCTTC.

This chain connects TRBV13 to TRBJ1-3; possibly TRBD1 for D (6 bases). This CDR3 is built from 20 residues. Trimming shortened V by 4 bases and J by 0 bases, and 25 bases separated the two germline ends. Germline V gives CDR1 PRHDT, CDR2 FYEKMQ (reference sequence). The CDR3 DNA is TGTGCCAGCAGCTCTACATTACTCCAGGGGATTTTGTTCTCTGGAAACACCATATATTTT. As protein: CASSSTLLQGILFSGNTIYF.

The V gene is TRBV7-2, the J gene TRBJ2-3, with D perhaps TRBD2 (5 bases). This CDR3 is 17 amino acids long. Per the germline V gene, CDR1 is SGHTA and CDR2 is FQGNSA. The germline V and J ends were trimmed by 5 bases and 0 bases, with 18 bases remaining between them. The CDR3 DNA sequence: TGTGCCAGCAGCCCATTTAGGTCTAGCCAAAGCACAGATACGCAGTATTTT. Protein product: CASSPFRSSQSTDTQYF.

By share, this clone ranks as medium-sized (0.01 to 0.1%). The chain couples TRBV10-3 to TRBJ1-1, with D unclear. Germline CDR1 ENHRY, CDR2 SYGVKD. The V and J ends lost 2 bases and 1 base respectively, with 8 bases between them. CDR3 length: 14 residues. The CDR3 region is CAISEPGGNTEAFF. DNA for the CDR3: TGTGCCATCAGTGAGCCAGGTGGGAACACTGAAGCTTTCTTT.

The sample holds one count of this clone. This chain joins TRBV2 and TRBJ1-4, with 9 bases matching TRBD1. The length of the CDR3 is 15 residues. Looked up from germline, CDR1 is SNHLY and CDR2 is FYNNEI. Trimming took 6 bases from V and 6 from J; bases not matched to a gene: 8. This CDR3 reads CASRYTGGWDEKLFF. The CDR3 nucleotides read TGTGCCAGCAGGTACACAGGGGGCTGGGATGAAAAACTGTTTTTT. Complete variable domain (other parts from reference TRBV2 and TRBJ1-4): EPEVTQTPSHQVTQMGQEVILRCVPISNHLYFYWYRQILGQKVEFLVSFYNNEISEKSEIFDDQFSVERPDGSNFTLKIRSTKLEDSAMYFCASRYTGGWDEKLFFGSGTQLSVL.

The CDR3 loop is CASSLITRGHQPQHF. The CDR3 coding sequence is TGTGCCAGCAGTTTAATTACCAGGGGGCATCAGCCCCAGCATTTT. V and J are TRBV28 and TRBJ1-5, with TRBD1 matching 8 bases. CDR3 length equals 15 residues. Germline-derived CDR1 and CDR2 are MDHEN and SYDVKM. Trimming removed 2 bases from V and 5 bases from J; junction bases left unmatched: 5.

This clone was seen a handful of times. V usage is TRBV28 and J usage is TRBJ1-2, with D maybe TRBD1 (6 bases). The CDR3 is 13 amino acids. Trimming removed 6 bases at V and 7 bases at J, with 15 bases between. Germline V gene lookup returns CDR1 MDHEN and CDR2 SYDVKM. Here the CDR3 reads CASSRGLVSGYTF. CDR3 nucleotides: TGTGCCAGCAGCAGGGGATTAGTTTCTGGCTACACCTTC.

The chain is built from TRBV6-1 and TRBJ2-7, with 7 nucleotides matching TRBD2. CDR1 is MNHNS and CDR2 is SASEGT in the germline V gene. Trimming removed 7 bases from V and 1 base from J; junction bases left unmatched: 7. The CDR3 covers 14 residues. CDR3 amino acids: CASNRAGDSYEQYF. CDR3 bases: TGTGCCAGCAACCGGGCGGGAGATTCCTACGAGCAGTACTTC.

The V gene is TRBV2, the J gene TRBJ2-1; TRBD2 matches 9 bases. J was trimmed by 6 bases and V by 7 bases; bases with no gene match: 10. The length of the CDR3 is 15 residues. The germline CDR1 and CDR2 sequences are SNHLY and FYNNEI. The CDR3 is CASIIGSSGGNEQFF. CDR3 sequence (DNA): TGTGCCAGCATTATAGGAAGTAGCGGGGGCAATGAGCAGTTCTTC.